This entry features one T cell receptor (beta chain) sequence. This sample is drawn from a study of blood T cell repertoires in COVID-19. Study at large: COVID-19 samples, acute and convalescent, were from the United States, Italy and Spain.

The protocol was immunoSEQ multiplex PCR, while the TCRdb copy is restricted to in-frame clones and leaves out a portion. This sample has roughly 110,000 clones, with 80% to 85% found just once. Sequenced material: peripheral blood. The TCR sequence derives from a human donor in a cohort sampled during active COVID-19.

CDR3 in DNA: TGTGCCAGCAGCGTACCCTTCTCCGGGGCCAGGGAGGCCTACGAGCAGTACTTC. Protein: CASSVPFSGAREAYEQYF. The chain uses TRBV9 and TRBJ2-7; D perhaps matches TRBD2 (6 bases). Between the trimmed V and J ends, which lost 1 base and 2 bases, there was a span of 22 bases. CDR3 length: 18 residues. Per the germline V gene, CDR1 is SGDLS and CDR2 is YYNGEE.